Listed below are T cell receptor beta chains from one sample, sequenced in a study of shared clonotypes between healthy human individuals. Produced via immunoSEQ multiplex PCR; TCRdb's table is partial and in-frame only. The sample has some 2,000,000 clones, roughly 96% seen once; the top ten hold 0.1% to 0.15%. What was sequenced was naive CD4+ T cells sorted from blood. Source of these receptors: a man aged 18 to 30 in good health. CDR3s include the opening cysteine and the closing phenylalanine or tryptophan. A D gene is named only where the DNA matches it firmly. Clone size, where shown, is once, few, many, or a class for clones that have expanded.

NA,NA,TRBV15,TRBJ1-1,TGTGCCACCAGCAGAGATCCCGGACAGTTCACTGAAGCTTTCTTT,CATSRDPGQFTEAFF
NA,NA,TRBV7-8,TRBJ2-2,TGTGCCAGCAGCCCTGTAGGCGGGGAGCTGTTTTTT,CASSPVGGELFF
NA,NA,TRBV7-8,TRBJ1-2,TGTGCCAGCAGCCCCGTCTGGGCTAACTATGGCTACACCTTC,CASSPVWANYGYTF
TRBD1,NA,TRBV5-1,TRBJ2-2,TGCGCCAGCAGCGGACAGGGTTCCGGGGAGCTGTTTTTT,CASSGQGSGELFF
NA,NA,TRBV29-1,TRBJ2-3,TGCAGCGTCCAAGTGTCCACAGATACGCAGTATTTT,CSVQVSTDTQYF
TRBD1,NA,TRBV5-1,TRBJ2-7,TGCGCCAGCAGCCTTCCAGAGGGACAGGCGTTGGTCGGATACTACGAGCAGTACTTC,CASSLPEGQALVGYYEQYF
NA,NA,TRBV6-6,TRBJ1-1,TGTGCCAGCACCTCTGTGGGGAACACTGAAGCTTTCTTT,CASTSVGNTEAFF
TRBD2,NA,TRBV25-1,TRBJ2-5,TGTGCCAGCGCAGGGACTAGCGGGGGAGAGACCCAGTACTTC,CASAGTSGGETQYF
TRBD2,NA,TRBV30,TRBJ2-1,TGTGCCTGGAGGCCGGACAGCGGGGGGACTTACAATGAGCAGTTCTTC,CAWRPDSGGTYNEQFF
TRBD1,NA,TRBV9,TRBJ1-5,TGTGCCAGCAGCGTAGAGGGACAGCCCAATCAGCCCCAGCATTTT,CASSVEGQPNQPQHF
NA,few,TRBV30,TRBJ1-5,TGTGCCTGGAGTGTACGGGGGGCAGGCAATCAGCCCCAGCATTTT,CAWSVRGAGNQPQHF
NA,NA,TRBV5-1,TRBJ1-2,TGCGCCAGCAGCTTGGCGGTCGGACAGCATAATGGCTACACCTTC,CASSLAVGQHNGYTF